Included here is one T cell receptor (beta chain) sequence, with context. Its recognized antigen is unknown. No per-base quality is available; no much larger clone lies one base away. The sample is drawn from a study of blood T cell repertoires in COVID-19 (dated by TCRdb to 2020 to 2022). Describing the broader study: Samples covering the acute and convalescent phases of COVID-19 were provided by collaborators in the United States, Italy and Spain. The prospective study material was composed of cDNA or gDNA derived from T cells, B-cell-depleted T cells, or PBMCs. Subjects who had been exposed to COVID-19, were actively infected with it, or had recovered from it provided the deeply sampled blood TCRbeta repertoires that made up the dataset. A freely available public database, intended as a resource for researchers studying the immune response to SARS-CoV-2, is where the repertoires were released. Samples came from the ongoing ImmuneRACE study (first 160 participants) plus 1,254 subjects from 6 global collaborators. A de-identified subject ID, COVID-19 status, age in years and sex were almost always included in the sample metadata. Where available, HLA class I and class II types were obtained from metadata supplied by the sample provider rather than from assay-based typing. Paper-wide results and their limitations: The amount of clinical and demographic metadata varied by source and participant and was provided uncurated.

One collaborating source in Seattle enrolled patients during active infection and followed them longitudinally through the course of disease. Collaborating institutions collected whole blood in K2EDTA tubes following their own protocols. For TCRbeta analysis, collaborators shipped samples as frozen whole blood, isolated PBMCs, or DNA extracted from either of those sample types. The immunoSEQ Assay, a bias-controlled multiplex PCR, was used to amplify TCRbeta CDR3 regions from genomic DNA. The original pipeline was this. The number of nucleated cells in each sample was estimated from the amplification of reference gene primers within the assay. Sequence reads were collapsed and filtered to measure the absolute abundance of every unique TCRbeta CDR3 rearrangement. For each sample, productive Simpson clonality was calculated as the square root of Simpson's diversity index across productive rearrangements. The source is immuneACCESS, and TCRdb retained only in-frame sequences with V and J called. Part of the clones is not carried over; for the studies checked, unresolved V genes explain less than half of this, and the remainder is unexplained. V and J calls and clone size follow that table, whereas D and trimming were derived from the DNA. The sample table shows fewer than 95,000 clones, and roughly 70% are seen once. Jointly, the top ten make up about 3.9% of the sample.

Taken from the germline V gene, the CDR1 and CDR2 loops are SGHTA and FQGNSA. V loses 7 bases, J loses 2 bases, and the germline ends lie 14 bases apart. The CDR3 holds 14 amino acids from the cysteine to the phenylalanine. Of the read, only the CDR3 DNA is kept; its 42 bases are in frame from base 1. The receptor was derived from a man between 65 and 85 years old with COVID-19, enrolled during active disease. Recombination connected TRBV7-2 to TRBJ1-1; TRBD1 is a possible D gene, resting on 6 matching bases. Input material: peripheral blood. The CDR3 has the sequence CASTSGQYNTEAFF. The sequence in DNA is TGTGCCAGCACCTCTGGACAGTATAACACTGAAGCTTTCTTT.